This T cell receptor beta chain was recorded in a study of vaccination effects on CD4 cells after COVID-19. Study findings and constraints: Long after vaccination, the clones induced by infection and by vaccine shrank markedly in size.

The CDR3 sequence is 13 residues long. V lost 2 bases and J 1 base, leaving 5 bases between the germline ends. Germline CDR1 is LNHDA and CDR2 is SQIVND (reference sequence). Using viral peptide pools, the ViraFEST assay grew out antigen-specific CD4+ T cells prior to sequencing. Having been cultured for 9 to 11 days, the cells underwent CD4+ T cell isolation. Vaccinated participants had no history of SARS-CoV-2 infection and tested negative for nucleocapsid antibodies. Fresh IL-2-containing medium replaced half the medium on days 3 and 7. The assay was immunoSEQ multiplex PCR, and TCRdb's table has in-frame clones only and misses some. Found here are tens of thousands of clones, around 68% of them singletons; the top ten hold 15% to 20%. Details on this clone: Antigen specificity is unknown.

The chain employs TRBV19 and TRBJ1-1; D is ambiguous. The sequence derives from a human donor who received a COVID-19 vaccine. The specimen was CD4+ T cells from PBMCs cultured with SARS-CoV-2 spike peptides, collected before COVID-19 vaccination. The CDR3 is CASSISGNTEAFF. CDR3 sequence (DNA): TGTGCCAGTAGTATATCAGGGAACACTGAAGCTTTCTTT.